The next 15 T cell receptor beta chains were all read from a single sample in a study of shared clonotypes between healthy human individuals. Sequencing used immunoSEQ multiplex PCR; TCRdb keeps in-frame clones, though not all of them. This table holds roughly 2.4 million clones, about 94% found once. Material for sequencing was naive CD4+ T cells sorted from blood. Indicated subset: CD45RA+ positively selected. These receptors all come from a man between 18 and 35 years old in good health.

The gene calls are TRBV27 and TRBJ2-1; D gene ambiguous. Trimming took off 6 bases at V and 0 bases at J, with 12 bases between the two ends. Per germline, CDR1 MNHEY and CDR2 SMNVEV (reference sequence). The CDR3 covers 15 residues. The CDR3 DNA reads TGTGCCAGCAGACAAGGACCGAGCTCCTACAATGAGCAGTTCTTC. Its protein is CASRQGPSSYNEQFF.

This clone was detected only a few times. The J gene is TRBJ2-1, the V gene TRBV5-6; weak D call: TRBD1 (6 bases). V lost 0 bases and J 2 bases, leaving 9 bases between the germline ends. Germline CDR1 reads SGHDT; CDR2 reads YYEEEE. The CDR3 totals 15 residues. This chain's CDR3 is CASSLGQGTYNEQFF. The CDR3 nucleotides read TGTGCCAGCAGCTTGGGGCAGGGGACCTACAATGAGCAGTTCTTC. Variable domain in full (rest from reference TRBV5-6 and TRBJ2-1): DAGVTQSPTHLIKTRGQQVTLRCSPKSGHDTVSWYQQALGQGPQFIFQYYEEEERQRGNFPDRFSGHQFPNYSSELNVNALLLGDSALYLCASSLGQGTYNEQFFGPGTRLTVL.

Note on this clone: Additional DNA sequences in this sample encode the identical CDR3. The rearrangement joins TRBV27 to TRBJ2-7; tentative D call: TRBD1 (5 bases). Germline CDR1 MNHEY, CDR2 SMNVEV (reference sequence). The CDR3 is made up of 15 amino acids. The V end lost 0 bases, the J end lost 2 bases, and 11 bases lay between the germline ends. CDR3 amino acids: CASSLSGQGPYEQYF. The CDR3 bases are TGTGCCAGCAGTTTATCTGGCCAGGGTCCCTACGAGCAGTACTTC.

The CDR3 DNA reads TGTGCCAGCTCATTGCAGGGGACAGAGAACACCGGGGAGCTGTTTTTT. Amino acid sequence: CASSLQGTENTGELFF. The V call is TRBV18, the J call TRBJ2-2; TRBD1 matches 7 bases. The V gene end was trimmed by 5 bases and the J gene end by 1 base; junction bases not matched to a gene: 7. The CDR3 spans 16 residues. CDR1 and CDR2 from the germline V gene are KGHSH and LQKENI. The full variable domain, in which reference TRBV18 and TRBJ2-2 provide the parts outside the CDR3, is NAGVMQNPRHLVRRRGQEARLRCSPMKGHSHVYWYRQLPEEGLKFMVYLQKENIIDESGMPKERFSAEFPKEGPSILRIQQVVRGDSAAYFCASSLQGTENTGELFFGEGSRLTVL.

V is TRBV6-6 and J is TRBJ1-2; D is unresolved. V was cut by 0 bases and J by 8 bases, with 7 bases left in between. The length of the CDR3 is 12 residues. The germline CDR1 and CDR2 sequences are MNHNY and SVGAGI (reference sequence). The CDR3 loop reads CASSYSSPGYTF. The CDR3 nucleotides read TGTGCCAGCAGTTACTCCTCTCCAGGCTACACCTTC.

Remarks on this clone: Other DNA sequences from this sample encode an identical CDR3 as well. The V gene is TRBV11-3, the J gene TRBJ2-2; no firm D call. CDR3 length: 13 residues. The V end lost 1 base, the J end lost 4 bases, and 4 bases lay between the germline ends. Germline V CDR1 and CDR2: SGHNT, YENEEA. The CDR3 DNA sequence: TGTGCCAGCAGCTTAGTGGGCACCGGGGAGCTGTTTTTT. Translation gives CASSLVGTGELFF.

This sequence joins TRBV5-4 and TRBJ1-5; no definite D call. The CDR3 has 13 residues. Germline V gives CDR1 SGHNT, CDR2 YYREEE (reference sequence). V was clipped by 0 bases and J by 5 bases, with 6 bases between them. The CDR3 DNA follows: TGTGCCAGCAGCTTGGGGTTCGATCAGCCCCAGCATTTT. Translated, it gives CASSLGFDQPQHF.

This clone was picked up a small number of times. The chain recombines TRBV6-5 with TRBJ1-2; possibly TRBD1 for D (5 bases). The CDR3 is 12 amino acids. V gave up 6 bases and J gave up 10 bases, with 15 bases separating them. Germline V gene data show CDR1 as MNHEY and CDR2 as SVGAGI. The CDR3 DNA follows: TGTGCCAGCAGCCCTAATGGGGGATTCTACACCTTC. Protein sequence: CASSPNGGFYTF.

The chain is built from TRBV7-9 and TRBJ1-5; unclear D gene. The CDR3 covers 13 residues. Germline V gene lookup returns CDR1 SEHNR and CDR2 FQNEAQ (reference sequence). V shed 5 bases and J shed 7 bases, with 12 bases lying between them. The DNA of the CDR3 is TGTGCCAGCAGCCCGGGCTTTAACCAGCCCCAGCATTTT. Protein product: CASSPGFNQPQHF.

V gene TRBV6-1 combines with J gene TRBJ2-7; 7 bases line up with TRBD1. The V segment lost 4 bases and the J segment 2 bases; nucleotides outside the gene matches: 5. Germline CDR1 MNHNS, CDR2 SASEGT. The CDR3 runs 14 residues. This CDR3 is CASSAGQHPYEQYF. CDR3 coding DNA: TGTGCCAGCAGTGCGGGACAGCATCCCTACGAGCAGTACTTC.

This chain connects TRBV4-1 to TRBJ2-3; 8 bases fit TRBD1. Germline-derived CDR1 and CDR2 are MGHRA and YSYEKL. The CDR3 loop spans 18 amino acids. Trimming cost V 0 bases and J 6 bases; bases outside gene matches: 14. The CDR3 nucleotides read TGCGCCAGCAGCCAAGACCCGACAGGGGACTCCTCCCCTGATACGCAGTATTTT. Translating gives CASSQDPTGDSSPDTQYF.

The rearrangement links TRBV6-6 to TRBJ1-5; TRBD1 is a possible D gene (5 bases). Germline values: CDR1 MNHNY, CDR2 SVGAGI (reference sequence). V was clipped by 4 bases and J by 1 base, with 8 bases between them. This CDR3 is built from 14 residues. The CDR3 loop is CASSFRESNQPQHF. The CDR3 nucleotides read TGTGCCAGCAGTTTCAGGGAGAGCAATCAGCCCCAGCATTTT.

The chain joins TRBV18 to TRBJ1-1, with 9 positions matching TRBD1. The germline V gene encodes CDR1 KGHSH and CDR2 LQKENI. Trimming took 6 bases from V and 6 from J; bases not matched to a gene: 8. This CDR3 region has 14 residues. The CDR3 bases are TGTGCCAGCTCGGGTACAGGGGGCGCATCTGAAGCTTTCTTT. Its protein is CASSGTGGASEAFF.

This clone was seen just once. CDR3 residues: CASSGLILGETQYF. The CDR3 nucleotides read TGTGCCAGCAGTGGACTTATCCTTGGGGAGACCCAGTACTTC. The V and J genes are TRBV6-1 and TRBJ2-5; D gene ambiguous. The V end lost 4 bases, the J end lost 5 bases, and 14 bases lay between the germline ends. CDR1 and CDR2 from the germline V gene are MNHNS and SASEGT. This CDR3 comprises 14 residues.

As to this clone: Other nucleotide sequences from this sample produce the same CDR3. For the CDR3, the DNA is TGTGCCAGCAGTTACTCGACTAGTTCCTACGAGCAGTACTTC. This sequence encodes CASSYSTSSYEQYF. The chain carries TRBV6-5 and TRBJ2-7, with D perhaps matching TRBD2 (6 bases). V was shortened by 0 bases and J by 1 base, with 7 bases between the two germline ends. CDR1 and CDR2 (germline): MNHEY, SVGAGI. The CDR3 totals 14 residues.